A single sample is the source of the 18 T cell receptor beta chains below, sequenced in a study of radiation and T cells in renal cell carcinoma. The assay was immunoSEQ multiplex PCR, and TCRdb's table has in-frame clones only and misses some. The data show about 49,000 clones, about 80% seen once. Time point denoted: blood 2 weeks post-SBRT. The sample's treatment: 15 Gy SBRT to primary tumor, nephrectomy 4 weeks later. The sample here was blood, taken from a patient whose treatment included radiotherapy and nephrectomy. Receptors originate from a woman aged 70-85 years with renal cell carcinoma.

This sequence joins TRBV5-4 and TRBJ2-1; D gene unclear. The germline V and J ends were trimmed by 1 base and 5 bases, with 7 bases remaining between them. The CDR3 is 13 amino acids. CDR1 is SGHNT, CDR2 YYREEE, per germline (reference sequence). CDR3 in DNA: TGTGCCAGCAGCTTGTTTTGGAACAATGAGCAGTTCTTC. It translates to CASSLFWNNEQFF.

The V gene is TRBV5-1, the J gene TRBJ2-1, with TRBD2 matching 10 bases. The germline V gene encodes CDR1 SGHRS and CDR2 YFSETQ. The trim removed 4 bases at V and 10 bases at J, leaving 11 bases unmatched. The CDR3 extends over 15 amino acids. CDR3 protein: CASSPGEAGGREQFF. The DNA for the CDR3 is TGCGCCAGCAGCCCGGGGGAAGCGGGGGGGCGCGAGCAGTTCTTC. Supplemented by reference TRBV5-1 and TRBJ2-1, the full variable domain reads KAGVTQTPRYLIKTRGQQVTLSCSPISGHRSVSWYQQTPGQGLQFLFEYFSETQRNKGNFPGRFSGRQFSNSRSEMNVSTLELGDSALYLCASSPGEAGGREQFFGPGTRLTVL.

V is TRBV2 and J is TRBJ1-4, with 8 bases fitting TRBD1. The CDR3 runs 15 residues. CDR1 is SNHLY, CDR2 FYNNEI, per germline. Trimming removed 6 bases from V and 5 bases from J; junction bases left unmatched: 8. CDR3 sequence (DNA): TGTGCCAGCAGCCCATGGACAGGGCGAAATGAAAAACTGTTTTTT. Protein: CASSPWTGRNEKLFF.

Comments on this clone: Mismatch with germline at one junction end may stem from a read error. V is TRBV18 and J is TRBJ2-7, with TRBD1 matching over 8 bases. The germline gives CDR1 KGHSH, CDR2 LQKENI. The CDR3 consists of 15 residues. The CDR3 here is CASSLSGTGSSEQYF. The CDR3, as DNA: TGTGCCAGCTCGCTGTCCGGGACAGGTTCCTCCGAGCAGTACTTC.

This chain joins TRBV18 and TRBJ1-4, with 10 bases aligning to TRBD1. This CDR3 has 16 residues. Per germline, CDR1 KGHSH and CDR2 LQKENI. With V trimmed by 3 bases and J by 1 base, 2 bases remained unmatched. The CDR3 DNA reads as TGTGCCAGCTCACCGAGGACAGGGGGAACTAATGAAAAACTGTTTTTT. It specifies CASSPRTGGTNEKLFF.

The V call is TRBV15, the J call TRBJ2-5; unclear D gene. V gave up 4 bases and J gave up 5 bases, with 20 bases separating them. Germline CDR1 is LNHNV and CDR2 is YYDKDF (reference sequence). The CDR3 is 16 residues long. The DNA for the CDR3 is TGTGCCACCAGCACCACCCCTACTAACCCGTGGGAGACCCAGTACTTC. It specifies CATSTTPTNPWETQYF. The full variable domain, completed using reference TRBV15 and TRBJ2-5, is DAMVIQNPRYQVTQFGKPVTLSCSQTLNHNVMYWYQQKSSQAPKLLFHYYDKDFNNEADTPDNFQSRRPNTSFCFLDIRSPGLGDTAMYLCATSTTPTNPWETQYFGPGTRLLVL.

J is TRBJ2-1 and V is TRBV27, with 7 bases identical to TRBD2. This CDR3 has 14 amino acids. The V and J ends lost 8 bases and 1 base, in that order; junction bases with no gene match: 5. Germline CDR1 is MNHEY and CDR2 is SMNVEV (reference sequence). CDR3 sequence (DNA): TGTGCCAGCGGAGGACTAGGGTCCTACAATGAGCAGTTCTTC. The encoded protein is CASGGLGSYNEQFF.

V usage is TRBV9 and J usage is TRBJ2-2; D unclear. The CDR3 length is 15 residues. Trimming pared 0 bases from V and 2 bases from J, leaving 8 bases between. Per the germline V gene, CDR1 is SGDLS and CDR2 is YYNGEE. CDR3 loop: CASSVALINTGELFF. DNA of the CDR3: TGTGCCAGCAGCGTAGCACTTATTAACACCGGGGAGCTGTTTTTT.

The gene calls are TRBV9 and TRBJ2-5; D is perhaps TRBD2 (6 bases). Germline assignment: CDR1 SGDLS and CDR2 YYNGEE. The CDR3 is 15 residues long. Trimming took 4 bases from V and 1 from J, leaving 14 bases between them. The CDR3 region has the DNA TGTGCCAGCAGCCCAGGCGGGACGGCCCAAGAGACCCAGTACTTC. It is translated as CASSPGGTAQETQYF.

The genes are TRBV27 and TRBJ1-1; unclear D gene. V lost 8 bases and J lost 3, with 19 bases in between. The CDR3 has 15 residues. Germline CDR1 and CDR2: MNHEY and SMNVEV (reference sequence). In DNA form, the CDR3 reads TGTGCCAGCTACAACGGACCGACCGTGGACACTGAAGCTTTCTTT. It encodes CASYNGPTVDTEAFF.

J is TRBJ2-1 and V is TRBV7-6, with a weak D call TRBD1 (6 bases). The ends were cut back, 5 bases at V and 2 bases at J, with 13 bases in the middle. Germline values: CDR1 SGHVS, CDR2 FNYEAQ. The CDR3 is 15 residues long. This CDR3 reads CASSLQGRPYNEQFF. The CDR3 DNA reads TGTGCCAGCAGCCTACAGGGACGCCCCTACAATGAGCAGTTCTTC. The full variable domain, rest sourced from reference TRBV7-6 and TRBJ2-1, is GAGVSQSPRYKVTKRGQDVALRCDPISGHVSLYWYRQALGQGPEFLTYFNYEAQQDKSGLPNDRFSAERPEGSISTLTIQRTEQRDSAMYRCASSLQGRPYNEQFFGPGTRLTVL.

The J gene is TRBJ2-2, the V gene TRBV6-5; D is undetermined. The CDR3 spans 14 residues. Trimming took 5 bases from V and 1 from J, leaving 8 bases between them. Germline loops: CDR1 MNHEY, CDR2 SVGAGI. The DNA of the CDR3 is TGTGCCAGCAGTGTGGAGCTGAACACCGGGGAGCTGTTTTTT. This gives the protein CASSVELNTGELFF.

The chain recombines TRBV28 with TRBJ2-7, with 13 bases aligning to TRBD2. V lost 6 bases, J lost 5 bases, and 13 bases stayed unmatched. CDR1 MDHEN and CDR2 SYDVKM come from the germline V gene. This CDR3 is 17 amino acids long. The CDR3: CASSSGTSGIVGDEQYF. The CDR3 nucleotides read TGTGCCAGCAGCTCCGGGACTAGCGGGATAGTAGGGGACGAGCAGTACTTC.

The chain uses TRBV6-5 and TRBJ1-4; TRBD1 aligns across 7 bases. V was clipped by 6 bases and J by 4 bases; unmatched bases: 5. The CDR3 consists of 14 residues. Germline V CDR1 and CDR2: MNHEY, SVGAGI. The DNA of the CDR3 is TGTGCCAGCAGGCCTCAGGGGGTTAATGAAAAACTGTTTTTT. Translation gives CASRPQGVNEKLFF.

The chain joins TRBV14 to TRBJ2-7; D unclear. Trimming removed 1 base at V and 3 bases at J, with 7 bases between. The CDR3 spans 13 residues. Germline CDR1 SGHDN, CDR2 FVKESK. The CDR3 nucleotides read TGTGCCAGCAGCCAAGGACCGCTCTACGAGCAGTACTTC. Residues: CASSQGPLYEQYF.

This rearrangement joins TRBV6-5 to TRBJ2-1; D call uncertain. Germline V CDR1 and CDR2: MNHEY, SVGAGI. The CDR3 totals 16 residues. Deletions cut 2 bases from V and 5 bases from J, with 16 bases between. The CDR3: CASSYGVGQANNEQFF. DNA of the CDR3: TGTGCCAGCAGTTACGGCGTTGGGCAGGCCAACAATGAGCAGTTCTTC.

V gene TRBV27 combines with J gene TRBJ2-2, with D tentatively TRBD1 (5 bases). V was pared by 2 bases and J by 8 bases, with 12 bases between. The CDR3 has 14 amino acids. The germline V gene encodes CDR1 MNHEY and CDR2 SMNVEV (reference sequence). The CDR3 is CASSLGQGWGELFF. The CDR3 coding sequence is TGTGCCAGCAGTTTAGGGCAGGGTTGGGGGGAGCTGTTTTTT.

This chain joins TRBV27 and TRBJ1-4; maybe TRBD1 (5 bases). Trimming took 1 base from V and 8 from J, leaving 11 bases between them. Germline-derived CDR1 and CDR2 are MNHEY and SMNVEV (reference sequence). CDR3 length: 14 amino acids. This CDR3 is CASSLWGEGEKLFF. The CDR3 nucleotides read TGTGCCAGCAGTTTATGGGGGGAAGGAGAAAAACTGTTTTTT.